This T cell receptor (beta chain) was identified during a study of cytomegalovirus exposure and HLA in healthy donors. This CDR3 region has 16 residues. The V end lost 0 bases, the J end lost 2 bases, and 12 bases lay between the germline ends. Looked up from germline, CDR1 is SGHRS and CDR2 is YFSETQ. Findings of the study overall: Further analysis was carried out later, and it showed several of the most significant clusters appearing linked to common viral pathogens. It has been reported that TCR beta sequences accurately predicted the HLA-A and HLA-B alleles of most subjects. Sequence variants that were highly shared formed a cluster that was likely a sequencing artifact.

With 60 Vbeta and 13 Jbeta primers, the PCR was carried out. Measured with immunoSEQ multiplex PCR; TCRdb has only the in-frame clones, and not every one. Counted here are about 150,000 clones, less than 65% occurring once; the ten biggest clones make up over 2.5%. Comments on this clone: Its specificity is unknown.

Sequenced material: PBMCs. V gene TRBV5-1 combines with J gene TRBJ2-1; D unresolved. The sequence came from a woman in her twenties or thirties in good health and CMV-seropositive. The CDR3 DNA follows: TGCGCCAGCAGCTTGGCGCCAGGAAATACCTACAATGAGCAGTTCTTC. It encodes CASSLAPGNTYNEQFF.